The clone carrying this T cell receptor beta chain has a handful of counts. Its target is unknown. Each CDR3 protein gets one entry after TCRdb re-called the 5' RACE reads with MiXCR. The table lists 400,000 to 450,000 distinct CDR3 sequences, approximately 17% of them singletons, with around 0.92% in the top ten. The CDR3 has 12 residues. V was trimmed by 4 bases and J by 10 bases, leaving 8 bases between them. Germline V gives CDR1 SGHVS, CDR2 FQNEAQ. This entry is derived from a study of CD8 T cells in ankylosing spondylitis. Study-level results: There was a TCR beta motif, made of several highly homologous variants, that appeared characteristic of ankylosing spondylitis blood.

Sequenced: blood, either unsorted or a sorted T cell fraction (not recorded which). The rearrangement joins TRBV7-8 to TRBJ2-6; weak D call: TRBD1 (6 bases). The source of this sequence is a male donor with ankylosing spondylitis. CDR3 sequence reads: CASSWGQNVLTF. CDR3 coding DNA: TGTGCCAGCAGCTGGGGGCAGAACGTCCTGACTTTC.